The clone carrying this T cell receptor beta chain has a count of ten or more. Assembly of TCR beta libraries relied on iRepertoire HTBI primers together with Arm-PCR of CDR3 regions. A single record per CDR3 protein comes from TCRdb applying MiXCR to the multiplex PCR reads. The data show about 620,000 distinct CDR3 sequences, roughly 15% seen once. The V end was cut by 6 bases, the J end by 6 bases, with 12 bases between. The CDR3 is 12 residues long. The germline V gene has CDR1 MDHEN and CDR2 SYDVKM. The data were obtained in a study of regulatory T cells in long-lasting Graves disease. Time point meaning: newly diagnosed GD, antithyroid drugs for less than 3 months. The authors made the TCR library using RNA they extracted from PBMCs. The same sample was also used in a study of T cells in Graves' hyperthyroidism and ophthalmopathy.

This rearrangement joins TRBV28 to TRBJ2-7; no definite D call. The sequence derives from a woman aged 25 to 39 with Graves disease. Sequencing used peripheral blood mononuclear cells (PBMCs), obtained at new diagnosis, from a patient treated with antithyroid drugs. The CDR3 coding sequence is TGTGCCAGCAGAGCTGGCCAATCCGAGCAGTACTTC. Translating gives CASRAGQSEQYF.